This T cell receptor (gamma chain) comes out of a study of human gamma delta and Vdelta1 T cells (dated 2018 in TCRdb). General notes on the study: The study investigated Delta One T cells, Vd1+ gamma-delta T cells, as cytotoxic effectors against acute myeloid leukemia.

CDR1 and CDR2 were assigned from the germline V gene as EGSNGY and YDSYNSKV. Inclusive of the bounding cysteine and phenylalanine, the CDR3 is 13 residues long. Here the CDR3 DNA is all that survives: 39 bases in frame from base 1. V and J are trimmed by 3 bases and 3 bases, and the gene matches miss 5 bases of the junction. This clone is characterized as medium-sized (0.01 to 0.1%). No cognate antigen has been identified for it. TCRdb shows a much larger clone's protein in place of this DNA's translation, and the two differ at residue 6, likely through a read error; the protein shown is translated from the DNA. Receptor libraries were prepared by PCR. The listed sequencing device is Illumina MiSeq. Public reads were reanalyzed in TCRdb with CATT, and rows carrying the same DNA were merged afterwards. The sample has 900 to 950 gamma-chain clones on record, approximately 4.1% of them singletons. About 65% of the sample belongs to the ten largest clones.

The chain is assembled from TRGV2 and TRGJ1 or TRGJ2. This clonotype originated in a human donor in good health. The specimen was naive CD27+ Vdelta1 gamma-delta T cells from blood. The DNA sequence is TGTGCCACCTGGGACAGGCCTTATTATAAGAAACTCTTT. This sequence encodes CATWDRPYYKKLF.